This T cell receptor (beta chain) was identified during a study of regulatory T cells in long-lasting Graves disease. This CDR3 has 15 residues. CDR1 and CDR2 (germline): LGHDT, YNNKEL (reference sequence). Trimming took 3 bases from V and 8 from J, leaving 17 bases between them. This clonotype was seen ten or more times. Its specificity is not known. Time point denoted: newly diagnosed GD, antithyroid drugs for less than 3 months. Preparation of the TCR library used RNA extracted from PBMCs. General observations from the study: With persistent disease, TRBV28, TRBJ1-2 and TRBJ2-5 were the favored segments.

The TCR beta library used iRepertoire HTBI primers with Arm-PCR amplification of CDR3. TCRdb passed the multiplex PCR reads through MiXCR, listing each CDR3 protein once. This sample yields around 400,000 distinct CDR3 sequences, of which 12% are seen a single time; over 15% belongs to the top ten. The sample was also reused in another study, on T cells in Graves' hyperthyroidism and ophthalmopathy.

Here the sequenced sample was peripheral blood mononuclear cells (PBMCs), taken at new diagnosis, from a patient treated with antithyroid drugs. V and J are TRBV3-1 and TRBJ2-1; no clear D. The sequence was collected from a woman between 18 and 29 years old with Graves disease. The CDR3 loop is CASSQAHPPLDEQFF. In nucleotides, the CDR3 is TGTGCCAGCAGCCAGGCCCATCCGCCTTTGGATGAGCAGTTCTTC.